This T cell receptor beta chain was documented in a study of cytomegalovirus exposure and HLA in healthy donors. Study results and limitations: It was likely that a cluster of highly shared sequence variants was a sequencing artifact. An analysis was carried out at a later point. It showed that HLA-associated TCR beta chains were more clonally expanded than equally common non-associated chains.

Trimming removed 4 bases from V and 4 bases from J; junction bases left unmatched: 4. CDR1 and CDR2 from the germline V gene are SGDLS and YYNGEE. The CDR3 runs to 15 residues. The table lists this clone with a count of one. Its antigen remains unidentified. The PCR made use of 60 Vbeta and 13 Jbeta primers. Profiling relied on immunoSEQ multiplex PCR, and the TCRdb table lists in-frame clones only, not all of them. Among 150,000 to 200,000 clones listed, approximately 81% were seen once. The chain joins TRBV9 to TRBJ2-1; 11 bases align to TRBD2. The TCR was taken from a woman aged 18-35 years in good health and CMV-seronegative. The sample was PBMCs. The CDR3 coding sequence is TGTGCCAGCAGCACCGGGACTAGCGGTTACAATGAGCAGTTCTTC. The encoded protein is CASSTGTSGYNEQFF.